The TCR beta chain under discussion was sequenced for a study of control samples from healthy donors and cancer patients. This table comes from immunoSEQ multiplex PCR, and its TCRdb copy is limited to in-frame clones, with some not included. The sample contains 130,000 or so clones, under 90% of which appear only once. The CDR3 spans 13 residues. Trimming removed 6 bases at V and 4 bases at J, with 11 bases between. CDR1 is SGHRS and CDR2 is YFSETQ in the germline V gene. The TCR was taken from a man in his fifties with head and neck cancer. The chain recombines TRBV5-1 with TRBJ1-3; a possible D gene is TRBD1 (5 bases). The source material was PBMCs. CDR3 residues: CASKIEGGNTIYF. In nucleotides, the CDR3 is TGCGCCAGCAAAATTGAGGGGGGAAACACCATATATTTT. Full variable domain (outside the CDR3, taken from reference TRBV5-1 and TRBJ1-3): KAGVTQTPRYLIKTRGQQVTLSCSPISGHRSVSWYQQTPGQGLQFLFEYFSETQRNKGNFPGRFSGRQFSNSRSEMNVSTLELGDSALYLCASKIEGGNTIYFGEGSWLTVV.